This T cell receptor beta chain is drawn from a study of blood T cells in healthy people across ages. In germline, CDR1 is MDHEN, CDR2 SYDVKM. Trimming at V came to 6 bases and at J to 6 bases, leaving 10 bases not matched to a gene. The CDR3 is 15 residues long. In this sample, this clonotype turned up many times. Investigators took roughly 10 milliliters of peripheral blood from every donor. With each sample, at least 5.5 micrograms of total RNA were extracted. Using a J-beta primer mix together with a sample-barcoded 5' primer, a second PCR was run for roughly 7 to 12 cycles. TCRdb ran MiXCR on the 5' RACE reads and lists one entry per CDR3 protein. The sample yields some 930,000 distinct CDR3 sequences, 25% to 35% seen once. The same sample was also used in a study of T cells of mothers and their children.

This clonotype was sampled from a woman aged 40 to 50 in good health. The chain has TRBV28 and TRBJ2-7, with 11 bases that match TRBD1. The sample taken for sequencing was blood. CDR3 nucleotide sequence: TGTGCCAGCAGCCGCTCTGGGACAGGGGGTTCCGAGCAGTACTTC. Protein: CASSRSGTGGSEQYF.